These 14 T cell receptor beta chains came from one sample sequenced in a study of blood T cells in healthy people across ages. For the second PCR, which ran for roughly 7 to 11 cycles, a sample-barcoded 5' primer and a J-beta primer mix were used. A single record per CDR3 protein comes from TCRdb applying MiXCR to the 5' RACE reads. This table has some 1.5 million distinct CDR3 sequences, about 30% appearing once. The sample taken for sequencing was blood. These receptors were obtained from a young woman in good health.

The chain employs TRBV12-3 or TRBV12-4 and TRBJ1-2; D is unresolved. CDR3 length equals 12 residues. The V and J ends lost 7 bases and 1 base respectively, with 7 bases between them. In DNA, the CDR3 is TGTGCCAGCAATCGAAGTAACTATGGCTACACCTTC. Protein product: CASNRSNYGYTF.

CDR3 residues: CASTRDRSNQPQHF. CDR3 DNA sequence: TGTGCCAGCACCCGGGACAGAAGCAATCAGCCCCAGCATTTT. The chain couples TRBV28 to TRBJ1-5; TRBD1 agrees at 7 bases. CDR1 and CDR2 from the germline V gene are MDHEN and SYDVKM. CDR3 length: 14 residues. The V segment lost 7 bases and the J segment 1 base; nucleotides outside the gene matches: 4. The full variable domain, its missing parts supplied by reference TRBV28 and TRBJ1-5, is DVKVTQSSRYLVKRTGEKVFLECVQDMDHENMFWYRQDPGLGLRLIYFSYDVKMKEKGDIPEGYSVSREKKERFSLILESASTNQTSMYLCASTRDRSNQPQHFGDGTRLSIL.

This clonotype was detected a few times. The chain links TRBV20-1 to TRBJ2-7, with 8 bases that match TRBD1. This CDR3 is 15 amino acids long. CDR1 DFQATT and CDR2 SNEGSKA come from the germline V gene (reference sequence). The ends lost 6 bases at V and 7 bases at J; junction bases unmatched: 17. CDR3: CSATPSRGPSPEQYF. DNA for the CDR3: TGCAGTGCAACTCCTAGCAGGGGGCCGTCGCCGGAGCAGTACTTC.

CDR3 region: CSVGGLTSTDTQYF. Here the CDR3 DNA reads TGCAGCGTTGGTGGACTAACAAGCACAGATACGCAGTATTTT. This chain uses TRBV29-1 with TRBJ2-3; tentative D call: TRBD2 (6 bases). From germline, CDR1 is SQVTM and CDR2 ANQGSEA. The CDR3 is 14 residues long. Trimming left V 4 bases short and J 0 bases short, with 11 bases between.

This clonotype turned up a few times. This chain joins TRBV20-1 and TRBJ2-1; the match to TRBD2 covers 9 bases. The CDR3 extends over 13 amino acids. J lost 9 bases, V lost 7 bases, and 10 bases had no gene match. Germline-derived CDR1 and CDR2 are DFQATT and SNEGSKA (reference sequence). CDR3 DNA: TGCAGTGGGCTAGCGGGGATAATAAGTGAGCAGTTCTTC. Its protein is CSGLAGIISEQFF.

This clonotype was counted between two and nine times. The V call is TRBV11-2, the J call TRBJ2-7; 8 bases line up with TRBD2. The length of the CDR3 is 15 residues. V lost 7 bases, J lost 5 bases, and 13 bases stayed unmatched. Germline CDR1 and CDR2: SGHAT and FQNNGV. CDR3 nucleotide sequence: TGTGCCAGCACCCACCCAAGCGGGGGTACCCACGAGCAGTACTTC. It encodes CASTHPSGGTHEQYF. The full variable domain, with the rest looked up from reference TRBV11-2 and TRBJ2-7, is EAGVAQSPRYKIIEKRQSVAFWCNPISGHATLYWYQQILGQGPKLLIQFQNNGVVDDSQLPKDRFSAERLKGVDSTLKIQPAKLEDSAVYLCASTHPSGGTHEQYFGPGTRLTVT.

Only a few counts were recorded for this clonotype. The chain combines TRBV9 with TRBJ2-3; TRBD1 matches 7 bases. The CDR3 runs to 14 residues. The trim removed 3 bases at V and 2 bases at J, leaving 3 bases unmatched. The germline V gene encodes CDR1 SGDLS and CDR2 YYNGEE. The CDR3 bases are TGTGCCAGCAGCGCGACAGGGTACACAGATACGCAGTATTTT. It codes for CASSATGYTDTQYF.

The genes are TRBV5-6 and TRBJ2-1; 7 positions agree with TRBD2. This CDR3 region has 17 residues. CDR1 and CDR2 from the germline V gene are SGHDT and YYEEEE. The V gene end was trimmed by 4 bases and the J gene end by 4 bases; junction bases not matched to a gene: 14. CDR3 sequence (DNA): TGTGCCAGCAGCGATTATATTGGGGGGGGGTCTTACAATGAGCAGTTCTTC. Translated: CASSDYIGGGSYNEQFF.

The chain has TRBV29-1 and TRBJ2-1, with D possibly matching TRBD2 (5 bases). The germline V and J ends were trimmed by 4 bases and 8 bases, with 12 bases remaining between them. The CDR3 runs 12 residues. Germline V gene lookup returns CDR1 SQVTM and CDR2 ANQGSEA. The CDR3 sequence: CSVGGSLDEQFF. As DNA, the CDR3 is TGCAGCGTTGGAGGGTCACTCGATGAGCAGTTCTTC.

Turning to this clonotype: At one end, the junction sequence differs from germline, possibly due to a read error. The chain employs TRBV14 and TRBJ2-7; D unclear. The CDR3 extends over 16 amino acids. Germline CDR1 and CDR2: SGHDN and FVKESK. CDR3 loop: CASSQDRAARIYGQYF. The CDR3 coding sequence is TGTGCCAGCAGCCAAGATCGGGCAGCGAGAATCTACGGGCAGTACTTC. The entire variable domain, with the rest obtained from reference TRBV14 and TRBJ2-7, is as follows: EAGVTQFPSHSVIEKGQTVTLRCDPISGHDNLYWYRRVMGKEIKFLLHFVKESKQDESGMPNNRFLAERTGGTYSTLKVQPAELEDSGVYFCASSQDRAARIYGQYFGPGTRLTVT.

The V call is TRBV20-1, the J call TRBJ2-3; TRBD2 matches 8 bases. Trimming cost V 3 bases and J 4 bases; bases outside gene matches: 15. The CDR3 spans 17 residues. Looked up from germline, CDR1 is DFQATT and CDR2 is SNEGSKA (reference sequence). CDR3 nucleotide sequence: TGCAGTGCTAGTCCGACGAGGGCGGGGGGTCGCCCAGATACGCAGTATTTT. Translated, it gives CSASPTRAGGRPDTQYF.

The gene calls are TRBV29-1 and TRBJ2-3, with 13 bases that match TRBD2. Per the germline V gene, CDR1 is SQVTM and CDR2 is ANQGSEA. J was trimmed by 0 bases and V by 6 bases; bases with no gene match: 3. The CDR3 sequence is 15 residues long. The CDR3 sequence: CSVRGLAGSTDTQYF. CDR3 nucleotide sequence: TGCAGCGTCCGGGGACTAGCGGGGAGCACAGATACGCAGTATTTT.

The chain combines TRBV21-1 with TRBJ2-4; whether TRBD1, the table's D call, matches the DNA was not checked. TRBV21-1 is a pseudogene segment. The CDR3 consists of 17 residues. The CDR3 DNA reads TGTGCCAGCAGCAAATATCGACTGGGGGCGGCCAAAAACATTCAGTACTTC. It specifies CASSKYRLGAAKNIQYF.

The chain employs TRBV5-5 and TRBJ1-3, with unresolved D. This CDR3 region has 15 residues. Germline CDR1 reads SGHKS; CDR2 reads YYEKEE (reference sequence). Trimming took off 4 bases at V and 2 bases at J, with 13 bases between the two ends. DNA for the CDR3: TGTGCCAGCAGCCCTAGAGGGAACCCTGGAAACACCATATATTTT. It specifies CASSPRGNPGNTIYF. Combining the CDR3 with reference TRBV5-5 and TRBJ1-3 gives the whole variable domain DAGVTQSPTHLIKTRGQQVTLRCSPISGHKSVSWYQQVLGQGPQFIFQYYEKEERGRGNFPDRFSARQFPNYSSELNVNALLLGDSALYLCASSPRGNPGNTIYFGEGSWLTVV.